Listed below are T cell receptor beta chains from one sample, sequenced in a study of T cells in Graves' hyperthyroidism and ophthalmopathy. MiXCR was run by TCRdb on the multiplex PCR reads, yielding one entry per CDR3 protein. The data hold 250,000 to 300,000 distinct CDR3 sequences, with around a fifth observed a single time. Sequencing used blood. The receptor source for this set is a man aged 50 to 59 with Graves' ophthalmopathy. CDR3s include the opening cysteine and the closing phenylalanine or tryptophan. Each record gives: V gene, D gene, J gene, clone size, CDR3 protein, CDR3 DNA. A D gene is named only where the DNA matches it firmly. Rows give clone size only sometimes, using once, few, many, or a class for an expanded clone.

V gene: TRBV5-4; D gene: NA; J gene: TRBJ2-3; clone size: few; CDR3 protein: CASSHQFTPDTQYF; CDR3 DNA: TGTGCCAGCAGCCACCAATTCACGCCGGATACGCAGTATTTT
V gene: TRBV2; D gene: NA; J gene: TRBJ1-2; clone size: many; CDR3 protein: CASSLGRGANYGYTF; CDR3 DNA: TGTGCCAGCAGTTTGGGACGGGGAGCTAACTATGGCTACACCTTC
V gene: TRBV2; D gene: TRBD1; J gene: TRBJ2-3; clone size: NA; CDR3 protein: CASRKGQGRETDTQYF; CDR3 DNA: TGTGCCAGCAGGAAGGGACAGGGGCGGGAGACAGATACGCAGTATTTT
V gene: TRBV15; D gene: NA; J gene: TRBJ2-3; clone size: many; CDR3 protein: CATSSWGDTQYF; CDR3 DNA: TGTGCCACCAGCAGCTGGGGAGATACGCAGTATTTT
V gene: TRBV7-3; D gene: NA; J gene: TRBJ2-1; clone size: many; CDR3 protein: CASSSATARGGEQFF; CDR3 DNA: TGTGCCAGCAGCTCCGCCACTGCAAGGGGAGGTGAGCAGTTCTTC
V gene: TRBV20-1; D gene: NA; J gene: TRBJ2-5; clone size: many; CDR3 protein: CSARAPGPKETQYF; CDR3 DNA: TGCAGTGCTAGAGCCCCGGGGCCGAAGGAGACCCAGTACTTC
V gene: TRBV20-1; D gene: NA; J gene: TRBJ2-3; clone size: many; CDR3 protein: CSARDLASSSTDTQYF; CDR3 DNA: TGCAGTGCTAGAGATCTCGCGTCGTCTAGCACAGATACGCAGTATTTT
V gene: TRBV28; D gene: NA; J gene: TRBJ2-1; clone size: many; CDR3 protein: CASTGVSSYNEQFF; CDR3 DNA: TGTGCCAGCACCGGCGTTAGCTCCTACAATGAGCAGTTCTTC
V gene: TRBV2; D gene: TRBD2; J gene: TRBJ2-7; clone size: NA; CDR3 protein: CASSPGLAGGIGEQYF; CDR3 DNA: TGTGCCAGCAGTCCCGGACTAGCGGGAGGAATCGGCGAGCAGTACTTC
V gene: TRBV5-8; D gene: NA; J gene: TRBJ1-5; clone size: few; CDR3 protein: CASSLGQWGSQPQHF; CDR3 DNA: TGTGCCAGCAGCTTGGGCCAATGGGGGAGTCAGCCCCAGCATTTT
V gene: TRBV12-3/TRBV12-4; D gene: TRBD1; J gene: TRBJ2-7; clone size: NA; CDR3 protein: CASSNQWGTGGNYEQYF; CDR3 DNA: TGTGCCAGCAGCAACCAGTGGGGGACAGGGGGCAATTACGAGCAGTACTTC
V gene: TRBV3-1; D gene: NA; J gene: TRBJ2-6; clone size: NA; CDR3 protein: CASSQPLGANVLTF; CDR3 DNA: TGTGCCAGCAGCCAACCTCTGGGGGCCAACGTCCTGACTTTC
V gene: TRBV7-9; D gene: NA; J gene: TRBJ2-5; clone size: many; CDR3 protein: CASSLSGDSQETQYF; CDR3 DNA: TGTGCCAGCAGCTTATCGGGCGACAGTCAAGAGACCCAGTACTTC
V gene: TRBV5-1; D gene: TRBD2; J gene: TRBJ2-3; clone size: many; CDR3 protein: CASSLVSSGSTDTQYF; CDR3 DNA: TGCGCCAGCAGCTTGGTGTCTAGCGGGAGTACAGATACGCAGTATTTT